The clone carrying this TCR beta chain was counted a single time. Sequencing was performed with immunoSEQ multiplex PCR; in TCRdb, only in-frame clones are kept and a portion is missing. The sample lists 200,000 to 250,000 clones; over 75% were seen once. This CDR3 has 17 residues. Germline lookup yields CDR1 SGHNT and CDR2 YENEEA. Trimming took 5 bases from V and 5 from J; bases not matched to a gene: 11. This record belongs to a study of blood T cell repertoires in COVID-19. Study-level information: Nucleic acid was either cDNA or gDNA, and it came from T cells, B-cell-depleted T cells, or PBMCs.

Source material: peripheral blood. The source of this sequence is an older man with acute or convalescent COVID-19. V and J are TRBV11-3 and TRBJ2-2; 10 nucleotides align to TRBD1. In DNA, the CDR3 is TGTGCCAGCAGCACGGCGACAGGGGGCGTAAGGACCGGGGAGCTGTTTTTT. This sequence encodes CASSTATGGVRTGELFF.